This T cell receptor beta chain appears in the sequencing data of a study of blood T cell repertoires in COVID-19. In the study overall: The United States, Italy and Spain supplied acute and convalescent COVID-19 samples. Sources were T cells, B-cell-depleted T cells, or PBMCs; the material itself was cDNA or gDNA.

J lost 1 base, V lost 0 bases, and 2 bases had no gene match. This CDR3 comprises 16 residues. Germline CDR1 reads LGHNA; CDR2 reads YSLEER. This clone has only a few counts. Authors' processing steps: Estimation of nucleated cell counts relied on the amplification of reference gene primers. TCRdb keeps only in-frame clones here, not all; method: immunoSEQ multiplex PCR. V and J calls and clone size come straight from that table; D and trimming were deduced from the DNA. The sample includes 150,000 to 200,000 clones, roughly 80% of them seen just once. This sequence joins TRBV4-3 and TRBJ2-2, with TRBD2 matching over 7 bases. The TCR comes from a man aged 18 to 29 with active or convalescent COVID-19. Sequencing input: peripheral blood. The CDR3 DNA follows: TGCGCCAGCAGCCAAGATCCTAGCGGGAACACCGGGGAGCTGTTTTTT. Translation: CASSQDPSGNTGELFF.